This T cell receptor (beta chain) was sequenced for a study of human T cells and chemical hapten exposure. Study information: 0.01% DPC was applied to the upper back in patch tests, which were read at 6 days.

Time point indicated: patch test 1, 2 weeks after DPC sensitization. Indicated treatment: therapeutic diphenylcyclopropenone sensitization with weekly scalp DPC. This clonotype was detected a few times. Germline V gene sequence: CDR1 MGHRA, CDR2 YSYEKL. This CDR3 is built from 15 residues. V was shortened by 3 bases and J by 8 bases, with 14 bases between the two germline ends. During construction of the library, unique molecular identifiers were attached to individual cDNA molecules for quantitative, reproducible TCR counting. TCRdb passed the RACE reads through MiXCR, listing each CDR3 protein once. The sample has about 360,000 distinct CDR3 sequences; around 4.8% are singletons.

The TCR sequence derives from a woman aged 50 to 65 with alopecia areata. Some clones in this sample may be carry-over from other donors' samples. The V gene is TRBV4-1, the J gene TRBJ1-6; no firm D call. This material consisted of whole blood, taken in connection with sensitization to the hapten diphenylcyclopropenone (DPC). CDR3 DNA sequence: TGCGCCAGCAGCCAGCTGGAAAGGGCTTATTCACCCCTCCACTTT. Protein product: CASSQLERAYSPLHF.